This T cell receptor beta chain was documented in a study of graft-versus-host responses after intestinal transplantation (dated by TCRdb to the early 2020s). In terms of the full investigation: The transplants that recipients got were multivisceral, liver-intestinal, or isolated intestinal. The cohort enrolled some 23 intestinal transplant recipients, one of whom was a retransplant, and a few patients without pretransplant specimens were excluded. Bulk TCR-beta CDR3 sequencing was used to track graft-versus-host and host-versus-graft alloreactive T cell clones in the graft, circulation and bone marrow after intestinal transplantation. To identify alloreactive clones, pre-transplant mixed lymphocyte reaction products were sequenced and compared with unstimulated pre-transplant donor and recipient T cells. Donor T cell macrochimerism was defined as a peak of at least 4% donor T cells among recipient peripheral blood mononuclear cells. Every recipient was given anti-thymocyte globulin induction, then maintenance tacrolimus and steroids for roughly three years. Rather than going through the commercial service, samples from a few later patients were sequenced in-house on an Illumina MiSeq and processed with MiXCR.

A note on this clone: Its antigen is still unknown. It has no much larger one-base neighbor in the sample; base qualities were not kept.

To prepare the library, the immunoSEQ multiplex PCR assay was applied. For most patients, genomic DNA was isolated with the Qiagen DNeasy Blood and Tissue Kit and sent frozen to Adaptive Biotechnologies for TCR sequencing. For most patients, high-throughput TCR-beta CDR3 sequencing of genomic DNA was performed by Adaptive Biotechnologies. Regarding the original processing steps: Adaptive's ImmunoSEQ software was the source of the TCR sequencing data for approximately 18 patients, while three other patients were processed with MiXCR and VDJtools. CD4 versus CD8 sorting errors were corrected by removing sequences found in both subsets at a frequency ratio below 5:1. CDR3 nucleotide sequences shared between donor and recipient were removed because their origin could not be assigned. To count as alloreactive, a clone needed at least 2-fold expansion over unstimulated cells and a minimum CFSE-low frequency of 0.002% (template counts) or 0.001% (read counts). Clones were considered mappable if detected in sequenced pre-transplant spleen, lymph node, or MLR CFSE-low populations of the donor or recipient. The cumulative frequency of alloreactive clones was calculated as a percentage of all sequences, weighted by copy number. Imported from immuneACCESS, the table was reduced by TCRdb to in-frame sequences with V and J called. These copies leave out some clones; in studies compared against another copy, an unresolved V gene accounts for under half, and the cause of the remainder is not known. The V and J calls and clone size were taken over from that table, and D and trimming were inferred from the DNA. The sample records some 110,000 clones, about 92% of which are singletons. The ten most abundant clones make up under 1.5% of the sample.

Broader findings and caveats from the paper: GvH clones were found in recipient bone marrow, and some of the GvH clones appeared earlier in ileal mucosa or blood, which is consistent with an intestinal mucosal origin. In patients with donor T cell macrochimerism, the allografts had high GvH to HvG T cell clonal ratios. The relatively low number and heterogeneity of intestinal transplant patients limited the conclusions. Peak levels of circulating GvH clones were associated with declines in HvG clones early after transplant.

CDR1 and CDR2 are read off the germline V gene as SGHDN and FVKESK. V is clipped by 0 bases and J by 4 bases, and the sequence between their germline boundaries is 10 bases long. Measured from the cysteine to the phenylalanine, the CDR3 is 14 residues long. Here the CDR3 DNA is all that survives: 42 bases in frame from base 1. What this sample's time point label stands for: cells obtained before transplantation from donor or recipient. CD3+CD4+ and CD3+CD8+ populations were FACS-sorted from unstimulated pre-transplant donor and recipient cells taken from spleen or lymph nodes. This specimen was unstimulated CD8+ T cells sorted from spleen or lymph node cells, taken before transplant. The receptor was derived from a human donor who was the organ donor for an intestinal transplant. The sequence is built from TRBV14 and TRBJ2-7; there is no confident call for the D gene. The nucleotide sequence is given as TGTGCCAGCAGCCAAGATCCCCGGGCGTACGAGCAGTACTTC. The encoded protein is CASSQDPRAYEQYF. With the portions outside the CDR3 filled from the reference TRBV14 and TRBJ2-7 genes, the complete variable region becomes EAGVTQFPSHSVIEKGQTVTLRCDPISGHDNLYWYRRVMGKEIKFLLHFVKESKQDESGMPNNRFLAERTGGTYSTLKVQPAELEDSGVYFCASSQDPRAYEQYFGPGTRLTVT.